The next 10 T cell receptor beta chains were all read from a single sample in a study of response to subunit inactivated influenza vaccine. TCRdb reprocessed the RT-PCR reads via MiXCR and lists one record per CDR3 protein. The table records under 200,000 distinct CDR3 sequences, less than 15% of them present only once. This same sample was also taken into another study, of T cells expressing NK-cell markers. As that report states: Scientists made TCR beta cDNA using 5'RACE template switching with UMIs.

Source: CD8+ T cells sorted from PBMCs, taken 12 days after vaccination. These receptor sequences come from a man aged 45 to 65 who received an inactivated influenza vaccine.

This clonotype was observed a handful of times. The V call is TRBV10-3, the J call TRBJ2-1; tentatively, D is TRBD2 (6 bases). Trimming pared 4 bases from V and 0 bases from J, leaving 16 bases between. Germline CDR1 reads ENHRY; CDR2 reads SYGVKD. This CDR3 contains 17 residues. The CDR3 reads CAISANWAGSSYNEQFF. The CDR3 DNA follows: TGTGCCATCAGTGCAAATTGGGCCGGGAGCTCCTACAATGAGCAGTTCTTC.

This sequence joins TRBV19 and TRBJ2-1; possibly TRBD1 for D (5 bases). The ends were cut back, 5 bases at V and 0 bases at J, with 14 bases in the middle. CDR3 length: 16 amino acids. Germline-derived CDR1 and CDR2 are LNHDA and SQIVND (reference sequence). The CDR3 DNA is TGTGCCAGTAGTGCATGGGGCAGTCGCTCCTACAATGAGCAGTTCTTC. Translating gives CASSAWGSRSYNEQFF.

A few counts support this clonotype. The genes are TRBV5-1 and TRBJ2-3; no clear D gene. V lost 4 bases and J 1 base, leaving 13 bases between the germline ends. Germline V CDR1 and CDR2: SGHRS, YFSETQ. CDR3 size: 15 residues. In DNA form, the CDR3 reads TGCGCCAGCAGCCCAATTGTCACCGGCACAGATACGCAGTATTTT. It codes for CASSPIVTGTDTQYF.

In DNA, the CDR3 is TGTGCCAGCAGCTTAGTAGGAGCGCTAACAGGATCGGCTTTCTTT. Encoded protein: CASSLVGALTGSAFF. The chain joins TRBV7-2 to TRBJ1-1, with D perhaps TRBD1 (5 bases). The CDR3 spans 15 residues. From germline, CDR1 is SGHTA and CDR2 FQGNSA. Deletions cut 1 base from V and 11 bases from J, with 20 bases between.

This clonotype was seen repeatedly, ten times or more. The rearrangement uses TRBV12-3 or TRBV12-4 and TRBJ2-1; D not certain. With 3 bases removed from V and 0 bases from J, the gap between germline ends came to 12 bases. The CDR3 has 16 amino acids. CDR3 bases: TGTGCCAGCAGTTTCCCCGGGCAGAGCTCCTACAATGAGCAGTTCTTC. Translating it yields CASSFPGQSSYNEQFF.

This clonotype showed up just a few times. V and J are TRBV27 and TRBJ2-1; D may correspond to TRBD1 or TRBD2 (5 bases each). The ends were cut back, 3 bases at V and 7 bases at J, with 22 bases in the middle. The CDR3 covers 17 residues. Germline assignment: CDR1 MNHEY and CDR2 SMNVEV (reference sequence). The CDR3, as DNA: TGTGCCAGCAGTTTTGTCACGGGCCGCCCAGGGACGAATGAGCAGTTCTTC. This gives the protein CASSFVTGRPGTNEQFF.

This clonotype was seen a few times. The J gene is TRBJ2-1, the V gene TRBV20-1; 16 bases agree with TRBD2. There are 18 residues in the CDR3. Germline loops: CDR1 DFQATT, CDR2 SNEGSKA (reference sequence). Trimming removed 0 bases from V and 9 bases from J; junction bases left unmatched: 11. The CDR3 loop is CSAREGLAGGPSYIEQFF. The CDR3 coding sequence is TGCAGTGCTAGAGAGGGACTAGCGGGGGGGCCGTCATATATTGAGCAGTTCTTC.

The chain couples TRBV20-1 to TRBJ2-1; 15 nucleotides line up with TRBD2. The germline V gene has CDR1 DFQATT and CDR2 SNEGSKA (reference sequence). The CDR3 extends over 16 amino acids. V lost 3 bases to trimming and J lost 3 bases; unmatched junction nucleotides: 3. The CDR3 sequence is CSARGLAGGSYNEQFF. The CDR3 DNA reads as TGCAGTGCTAGGGGACTAGCGGGAGGAAGCTACAATGAGCAGTTCTTC.

This clonotype was seen ten or more times. The chain uses TRBV12-3 or TRBV12-4 and TRBJ2-7, with a tentative D call TRBD2 (5 bases). V was cut by 4 bases and J by 2 bases, with 6 bases left in between. The CDR3 runs 12 residues. The DNA for the CDR3 is TGTGCCAGCAGTTCCGGGACCTACGAGCAGTACTTC. The encoded protein is CASSSGTYEQYF.

This clonotype was seen only a few times. V is TRBV7-9 and J is TRBJ2-4, with 8 bases aligning to TRBD1. This CDR3 contains 15 residues. Germline loops: CDR1 SEHNR, CDR2 FQNEAQ (reference sequence). J lost 2 bases, V lost 9 bases, and 9 bases had no gene match. The CDR3 spells CARTGEASSKNIQYF. In DNA form, the CDR3 reads TGTGCCAGGACAGGGGAGGCCAGTTCCAAAAACATTCAGTACTTC. Variable domain in full (rest from reference TRBV7-9 and TRBJ2-4): DTGVSQNPRHKITKRGQNVTFRCDPISEHNRLYWYRQTLGQGPEFLTYFQNEAQLEKSRLLSDRFSAERPKGSFSTLEIQRTEQGDSAMYLCARTGEASSKNIQYFGAGTRLSVL.